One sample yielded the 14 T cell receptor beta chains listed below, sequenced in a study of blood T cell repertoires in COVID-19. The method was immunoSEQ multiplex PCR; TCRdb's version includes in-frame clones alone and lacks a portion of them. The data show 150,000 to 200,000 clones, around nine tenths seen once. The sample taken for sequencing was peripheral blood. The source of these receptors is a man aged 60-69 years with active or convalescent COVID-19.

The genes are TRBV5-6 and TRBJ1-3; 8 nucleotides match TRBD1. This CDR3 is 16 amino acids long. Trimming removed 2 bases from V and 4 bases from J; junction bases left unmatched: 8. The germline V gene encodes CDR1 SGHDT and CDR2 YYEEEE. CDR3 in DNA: TGTGCCAGCAGCTTCGGGGACAGGTTTCTAGGAAACACCATATATTTT. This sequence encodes CASSFGDRFLGNTIYF.

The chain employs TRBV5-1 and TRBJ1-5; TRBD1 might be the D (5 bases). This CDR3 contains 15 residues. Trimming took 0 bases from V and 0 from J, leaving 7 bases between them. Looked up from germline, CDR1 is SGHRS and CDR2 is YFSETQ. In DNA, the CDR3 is TGCGCCAGCAGCTTGGAGGGGTTTAGCAATCAGCCCCAGCATTTT. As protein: CASSLEGFSNQPQHF. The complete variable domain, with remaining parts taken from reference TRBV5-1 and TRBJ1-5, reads KAGVTQTPRYLIKTRGQQVTLSCSPISGHRSVSWYQQTPGQGLQFLFEYFSETQRNKGNFPGRFSGRQFSNSRSEMNVSTLELGDSALYLCASSLEGFSNQPQHFGDGTRLSIL.

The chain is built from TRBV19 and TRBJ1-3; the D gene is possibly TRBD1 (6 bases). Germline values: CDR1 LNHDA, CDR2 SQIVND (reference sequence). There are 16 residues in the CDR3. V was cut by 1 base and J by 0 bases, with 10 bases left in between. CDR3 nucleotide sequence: TGTGCCAGTAGTATAGGGGGGCTCCTCTCTGGAAACACCATATATTTT. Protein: CASSIGGLLSGNTIYF.

The CDR3 loop is CASSQDRFEQYF. The CDR3 DNA follows: TGTGCCAGCAGCCAGGACAGGTTCGAGCAGTACTTC. V is TRBV7-9 and J is TRBJ2-7; TRBD1 aligns across 7 bases. The CDR3 spans 12 residues. V was pared by 5 bases and J by 6 bases, with 4 bases of the junction left unmatched. The V gene's germline CDR1 is SEHNR and CDR2 FQNEAQ (reference sequence).

The CDR3 DNA follows: TGCGCCAGCAGCTTGGACAGGGGGAACACCGGGGAGCTGTTTTTT. Its protein product is CASSLDRGNTGELFF. This rearrangement joins TRBV5-1 to TRBJ2-2; TRBD1 matches 7 bases. Germline lookup yields CDR1 SGHRS and CDR2 YFSETQ. The CDR3 runs 15 residues. Trimming took 0 bases from V and 1 from J; bases not matched to a gene: 0.

CDR3 residues: CASSHEQGNTEAFF. In nucleotides, the CDR3 is TGTGCCAGCTCCCACGAACAGGGGAACACTGAAGCTTTCTTT. V usage is TRBV18 and J usage is TRBJ1-1, with D perhaps TRBD1 (6 bases). Deletions cut 6 bases from V and 1 base from J, with 12 bases between. The CDR3 covers 14 residues. Germline V gene data show CDR1 as KGHSH and CDR2 as LQKENI.

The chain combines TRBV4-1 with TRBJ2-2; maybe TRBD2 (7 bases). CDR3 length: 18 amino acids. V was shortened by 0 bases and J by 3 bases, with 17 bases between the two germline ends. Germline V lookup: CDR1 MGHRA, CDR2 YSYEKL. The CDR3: CASSQDRVGGRYTGELFF. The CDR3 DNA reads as TGCGCCAGCAGCCAAGATCGGGTCGGGGGGCGTTACACCGGGGAGCTGTTTTTT.

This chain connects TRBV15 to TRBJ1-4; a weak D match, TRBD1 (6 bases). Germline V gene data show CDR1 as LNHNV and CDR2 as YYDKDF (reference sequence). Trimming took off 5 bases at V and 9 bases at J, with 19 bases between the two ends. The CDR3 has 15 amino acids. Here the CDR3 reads CATSSQGQAVQKLFF. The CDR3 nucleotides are TGTGCCACCAGCTCCCAGGGGCAGGCAGTCCAAAAACTGTTTTTT.

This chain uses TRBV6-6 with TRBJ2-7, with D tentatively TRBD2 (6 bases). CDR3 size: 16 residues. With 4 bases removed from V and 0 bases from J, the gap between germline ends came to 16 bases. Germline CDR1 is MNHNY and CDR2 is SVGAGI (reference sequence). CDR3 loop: CASSSLAGRSSYEQYF. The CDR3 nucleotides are TGTGCCAGCAGTTCCCTTGCAGGGAGGAGCTCCTACGAGCAGTACTTC.

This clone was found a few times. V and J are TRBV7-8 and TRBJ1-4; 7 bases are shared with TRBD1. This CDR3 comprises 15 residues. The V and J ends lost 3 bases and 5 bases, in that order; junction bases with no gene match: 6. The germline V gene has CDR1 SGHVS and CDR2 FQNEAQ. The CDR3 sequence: CASSLTGTVNEKLFF. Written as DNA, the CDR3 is TGTGCCAGCAGCTTGACCGGGACAGTAAATGAAAAACTGTTTTTT. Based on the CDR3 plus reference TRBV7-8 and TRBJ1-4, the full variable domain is GAGVSQSPRYKVAKRGQDVALRCDPISGHVSLFWYQQALGQGPEFLTYFQNEAQLDKSGLPSDRFFAERPEGSVSTLKIQRTQQEDSAVYLCASSLTGTVNEKLFFGSGTQLSVL.

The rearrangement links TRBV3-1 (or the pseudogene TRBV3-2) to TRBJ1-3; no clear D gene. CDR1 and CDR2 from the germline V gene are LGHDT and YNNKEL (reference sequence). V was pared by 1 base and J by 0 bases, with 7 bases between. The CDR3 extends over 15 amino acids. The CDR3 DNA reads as TGTGCCAGCAGCCAAGGGGAGGGCTCTGGAAACACCATATATTTT. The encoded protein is CASSQGEGSGNTIYF.

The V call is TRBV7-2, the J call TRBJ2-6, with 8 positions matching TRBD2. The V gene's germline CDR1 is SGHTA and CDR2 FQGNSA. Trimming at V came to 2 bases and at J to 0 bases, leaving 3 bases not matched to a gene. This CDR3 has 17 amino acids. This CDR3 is CASSLLAGVSGANVLTF. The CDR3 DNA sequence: TGTGCCAGCAGCTTACTAGCGGGCGTCTCTGGGGCCAACGTCCTGACTTTC.

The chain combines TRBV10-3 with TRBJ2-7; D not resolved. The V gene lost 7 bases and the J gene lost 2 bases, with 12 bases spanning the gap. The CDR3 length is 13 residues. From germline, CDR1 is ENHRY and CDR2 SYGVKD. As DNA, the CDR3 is TGTGCCATCAAAGGAGCGACCCCCTACGAGCAGTACTTC. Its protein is CAIKGATPYEQYF.

The CDR3: CASRPQGGEQFF. CDR3 coding DNA: TGTGCCAGCAGGCCACAGGGGGGTGAGCAGTTCTTC. The genes are TRBV6-5 and TRBJ2-1; TRBD1 matches at 8 bases. V lost 6 bases, J lost 9 bases, and 4 bases stayed unmatched. Germline CDR1 is MNHEY and CDR2 is SVGAGI. This CDR3 has 12 amino acids.